A single sample is the source of the 23 T cell receptor beta chains below, sequenced in a study of Tregs in tolerant kidney transplant recipients. Related graft donors supplied nonmyeloablative bone marrow transplants, and mixed chimerism was transient. TCRdb's table, derived via immunoSEQ multiplex PCR, lists solely in-frame clones and lacks some. The data show fewer than 95,000 clones, with 90% to 95% seen just once and about 1.5% held by the top ten. The specimen comprised CD4+ T cells from blood (PBMCs), sampled 12 months after the transplant. The receptors stem from a human patient who received a combined kidney and bone marrow transplant. Some T cells may originate from the graft donor.

This chain links TRBV29-1 with TRBJ1-2; D is unresolved. In germline, CDR1 is SQVTM, CDR2 ANQGSEA. Trimming pared 7 bases from V and 7 bases from J, leaving 10 bases between. This CDR3 has 10 residues. CDR3 sequence: CSGAGPGYTF. In DNA form, the CDR3 reads TGCAGCGGAGCTGGGCCTGGCTACACCTTC.

This sequence joins TRBV5-1 and TRBJ1-4, with 8 bases aligning to TRBD1. V lost 4 bases, J lost 7 bases, and 9 bases stayed unmatched. The CDR3 spans 15 residues. Germline CDR1 is SGHRS and CDR2 is YFSETQ. The CDR3 DNA reads as TGCGCCAGCAGCGCGTTACAGGGGGTGGCTGAAAAACTGTTTTTT. Its translation: CASSALQGVAEKLFF.

This chain uses TRBV4-3 with TRBJ2-2; tentatively, D is TRBD2 (5 bases). Germline CDR1 reads LGHNA; CDR2 reads YSLEER. The CDR3 sequence is 16 residues long. V lost 0 bases and J 5 bases, leaving 13 bases between the germline ends. CDR3 region: CASSQEERSGTGELFF. The DNA of the CDR3 is TGCGCCAGCAGCCAAGAGGAGCGGAGTGGTACCGGGGAGCTGTTTTTT.

The chain uses TRBV9 and TRBJ1-2; 8 nucleotides match TRBD1. Losses at the gene ends were 3 bases for V and 2 bases for J; bases not matched to a gene: 9. The CDR3 consists of 16 residues. Germline CDR1 is SGDLS and CDR2 is YYNGEE. This CDR3 reads CASSARGTGDNYGYTF. CDR3 in DNA: TGTGCCAGCAGCGCACGCGGGACAGGAGACAACTATGGCTACACCTTC.

With respect to this clone: Different DNA sequences within this sample yield the same CDR3. This chain connects TRBV19 to TRBJ1-6, with D possibly being TRBD1 (5 bases). The CDR3 consists of 14 residues. Germline lookup yields CDR1 LNHDA and CDR2 SQIVND (reference sequence). The ends were cut back, 3 bases at V and 7 bases at J, with 10 bases in the middle. CDR3 nucleotides: TGTGCCAGTAGTATGCGACAGCCCAATTCACCCCTCCACTTT. Protein: CASSMRQPNSPLHF.

The chain recombines TRBV7-9 with TRBJ1-1, with TRBD1 matching over 10 bases. The V segment lost 5 bases and the J segment 5 bases; nucleotides outside the gene matches: 5. From germline, CDR1 is SEHNR and CDR2 FQNEAQ (reference sequence). This CDR3 has 14 residues. CDR3 protein: CASSVGQGSTEAFF. The CDR3 region has the DNA TGTGCCAGCAGCGTGGGACAGGGGTCGACTGAAGCTTTCTTT.

V gene TRBV9 combines with J gene TRBJ2-3; TRBD1 matches at 8 bases. The germline gives CDR1 SGDLS, CDR2 YYNGEE. V lost 4 bases and J lost 3; bases outside the gene matches: 4. There are 14 residues in the CDR3. The CDR3 nucleotides read TGTGCCAGCAGCCTTCGGACAGGGACAGATACGCAGTATTTT. It codes for CASSLRTGTDTQYF.

This chain connects TRBV5-4 to TRBJ1-1, with D perhaps TRBD1 (6 bases). The germline V and J ends were trimmed by 5 bases and 0 bases, with 8 bases remaining between them. Germline CDR1 is SGHNT and CDR2 is YYREEE (reference sequence). CDR3 length: 13 amino acids. In nucleotides, the CDR3 is TGTGCCAGCAGTGGGGGCGTGAACACTGAAGCTTTCTTT. It specifies CASSGGVNTEAFF.

The rearrangement joins TRBV11-2 to TRBJ2-7; 7 bases are shared with TRBD1. The V gene's germline CDR1 is SGHAT and CDR2 FQNNGV. The CDR3 length is 15 residues. Losses at the gene ends were 3 bases for V and 3 bases for J; bases not matched to a gene: 8. The CDR3 DNA sequence: TGTGCCAGCAGCTTGGGATGGGACAGAGTCTACGAGCAGTACTTC. This encodes CASSLGWDRVYEQYF.

The V call is TRBV7-6, the J call TRBJ2-7; maybe TRBD2 (5 bases). Germline V lookup: CDR1 SGHVS, CDR2 FNYEAQ. The germline V and J ends were trimmed by 2 bases and 1 base, with 15 bases remaining between them. The CDR3 spans 16 residues. CDR3 nucleotide sequence: TGTGCCAGCAGCTTATCCCTAAGTGGGAGTTCCTACGAGCAGTACTTC. Its protein product is CASSLSLSGSSYEQYF. Variable domain in full (rest from reference TRBV7-6 and TRBJ2-7): GAGVSQSPRYKVTKRGQDVALRCDPISGHVSLYWYRQALGQGPEFLTYFNYEAQQDKSGLPNDRFSAERPEGSISTLTIQRTEQRDSAMYRCASSLSLSGSSYEQYFGPGTRLTVT.

The chain links TRBV28 to TRBJ1-5, with unresolved D. V was cut by 5 bases and J by 4 bases, with 12 bases left in between. Looked up from germline, CDR1 is MDHEN and CDR2 is SYDVKM. The CDR3 spans 14 residues. CDR3 nucleotide sequence: TGTGCCAGCAGTATGCAGAACCCGAATCAGCCCCAGCATTTT. The encoded protein is CASSMQNPNQPQHF.

This sequence joins TRBV11-2 and TRBJ2-5; D is undetermined. V was shortened by 5 bases and J by 5 bases, with 15 bases between the two germline ends. The CDR3 contains 14 residues. Germline CDR1 and CDR2: SGHAT and FQNNGV. The chain's CDR3 is CASSPFPGWETQYF. CDR3 nucleotide sequence: TGTGCCAGCAGCCCCTTTCCAGGCTGGGAGACCCAGTACTTC.

V and J are TRBV7-3 and TRBJ1-1; the D is unclear. The CDR3 has 13 amino acids. V shed 11 bases and J shed 7 bases, with 20 bases lying between them. Germline V gene lookup returns CDR1 SGHTA and CDR2 FQGTGA. This CDR3 reads CAYEMCQAGEAFF. DNA for the CDR3: TGTGCCTACGAAATGTGCCAGGCTGGTGAAGCTTTCTTT.

This chain uses TRBV5-1 with TRBJ1-3, with 7 bases that match TRBD1. V was pared by 2 bases and J by 1 base, with 3 bases of the junction left unmatched. Germline values: CDR1 SGHRS, CDR2 YFSETQ. This CDR3 has 15 residues. DNA of the CDR3: TGCGCCAGCAGCTTAACAGGGGAATCTGGAAACACCATATATTTT. It is translated as CASSLTGESGNTIYF.

The genes are TRBV2 and TRBJ1-5; the D gene is possibly TRBD1 (5 bases). The V gene lost 3 bases and the J gene lost 9 bases, with 12 bases spanning the gap. The CDR3 has 13 amino acids. Germline loops: CDR1 SNHLY, CDR2 FYNNEI. The CDR3 DNA follows: TGTGCCAGCAGTGACGACAGCATCTCGCCCCAGCATTTT. Translating it yields CASSDDSISPQHF.

The count of this clone is one. This chain joins TRBV9 and TRBJ2-2; D gene unclear. The V end lost 4 bases, the J end lost 3 bases, and 13 bases lay between the germline ends. Germline V gene data show CDR1 as SGDLS and CDR2 as YYNGEE. There are 15 residues in the CDR3. Here the CDR3 DNA reads TGTGCCAGCAGCTCCCGGGTCCGGGACACCGGGGAGCTGTTTTTT. It codes for CASSSRVRDTGELFF.

This clone has more than one count but fewer than ten. V gene TRBV7-9 combines with J gene TRBJ1-1; unclear D gene. The germline V gene encodes CDR1 SEHNR and CDR2 FQNEAQ (reference sequence). The V end lost 2 bases, the J end lost 1 base, and 11 bases lay between the germline ends. The CDR3 length is 15 residues. The CDR3 DNA reads TGTGCCAGCAGCTTACGCTCAGGCCCGAACACTGAAGCTTTCTTT. This codes for CASSLRSGPNTEAFF.

Of note for this clone: This sample also contains other DNA sequences that code for the same CDR3. The chain recombines TRBV5-6 with TRBJ1-6, with D possibly TRBD1 on 6 matching bases. V was clipped by 4 bases and J by 3 bases, with 14 bases between them. CDR1 is SGHDT, CDR2 YYEEEE, per germline. There are 16 residues in the CDR3. This chain's CDR3 is CASSHRVPFYNSPLHF. The CDR3 DNA reads as TGTGCCAGCAGCCACAGGGTCCCTTTCTATAATTCACCCCTCCACTTT.

V gene TRBV4-2 combines with J gene TRBJ2-3; 12 bases align to TRBD2. CDR3 size: 16 residues. Germline V lookup: CDR1 LGHNA, CDR2 YNFKEQ. With 0 bases clipped from V and 5 bases from J, the junction kept 3 bases outside the gene matches. CDR3 DNA: TGTGCCAGCAGCCAAGAAGCTAGCGGGGGGGGAGATACGCAGTATTTT. It yields the protein CASSQEASGGGDTQYF.

CDR3 coding DNA: TGTGCCAGCAGTACAGATCACAGCTCGAACACCGGGGAGCTGTTTTTT. It specifies CASSTDHSSNTGELFF. The genes are TRBV2 and TRBJ2-2; D unclear. The CDR3 sequence is 16 residues long. CDR1 SNHLY and CDR2 FYNNEI come from the germline V gene. Trimming removed 5 bases from V and 0 bases from J, with 13 bases in between.

This chain links TRBV2 with TRBJ2-5; 9 nucleotides match TRBD2. The CDR3 sequence is 13 residues long. With V trimmed by 6 bases and J by 5 bases, 4 bases remained unmatched. From germline, CDR1 is SNHLY and CDR2 FYNNEI. CDR3 loop: CASSFTSGETQYF. Here the CDR3 DNA reads TGTGCCAGCAGCTTCACTAGCGGGGAGACCCAGTACTTC. Together with reference TRBV2 and TRBJ2-5, the CDR3 gives the full variable domain: EPEVTQTPSHQVTQMGQEVILRCVPISNHLYFYWYRQILGQKVEFLVSFYNNEISEKSEIFDDQFSVERPDGSNFTLKIRSTKLEDSAMYFCASSFTSGETQYFGPGTRLLVL.

The chain recombines TRBV7-2 with TRBJ2-5, with 12 bases aligning to TRBD2. This CDR3 comprises 17 residues. The junction had 9 bases not matched to a gene; V was cut back by 3 bases and J by 4 bases. Germline values: CDR1 SGHTA, CDR2 FQGNSA. This CDR3 is CASSFTPSGGGRETQYF. The CDR3, as DNA: TGTGCCAGCAGCTTTACCCCTAGCGGGGGGGGTCGAGAGACCCAGTACTTC.

V is TRBV4-1 and J is TRBJ2-1; tentative D call: TRBD1 (5 bases). Deletions cut 2 bases from V and 2 bases from J, with 13 bases between. The CDR3 extends over 16 amino acids. Germline V gene lookup returns CDR1 MGHRA and CDR2 YSYEKL. CDR3 amino acids: CASSQRGQGAYNEQFF. CDR3 DNA: TGCGCCAGCAGCCAAAGGGGTCAGGGTGCCTACAATGAGCAGTTCTTC.